This is a list of T cell receptor beta chains from one sample in a study of tumor-infiltrating lymphocytes in primary liver carcinoma. TCRdb processed the multiplex PCR reads anew with MiXCR; each CDR3 protein has one entry. This sample has some 51,000 distinct CDR3 sequences, with about 68% found just once. The sample taken for sequencing was liver tumor tissue from sampling region 3. These TCRs come from a man in his forties or fifties with primary liver carcinoma and hepatitis B virus infection. Both conserved end residues are part of each CDR3. The D gene is left open where the match is weak. The listing skips clone size in some rows; elsewhere it reads once, few, many or a size class.

>TRBJ1-1|.|.|TRBV19
CAIIQGYTEAFF
TGTGCCATTATTCAGGGGTACACTGAAGCTTTCTTT
>TRBJ1-6|many|.|TRBV25-1
CASSDAGGSNSPLHF
TGTGCCAGCAGTGATGCGGGGGGGTCTAATTCACCCCTCCACTTT
>TRBJ2-1|.|.|TRBV29-1
CSVVQGPFNEQFF
TGCAGCGTTGTACAGGGACCTTTCAATGAGCAGTTCTTC
>TRBJ2-7|.|.|TRBV28
CVNSFPGWEQYF
TGTGTCAACAGTTTCCCAGGCTGGGAGCAGTACTTC
>TRBJ1-1|.|.|TRBV6-2/TRBV6-3
CASSPSGDSDAFF
TGTGCCAGCAGCCCTTCGGGGGACTCTGATGCTTTCTTT
>TRBJ2-7|.|TRBD2|TRBV5-1
CASRGGSSYEQYF
TGCGCCAGCAGGGGGGGGAGTTCCTACGAGCAGTACTTC
>TRBJ2-5|.|TRBD1|TRBV10-3
CAISEPDRGRRTQYF
TGTGCCATCAGTGAGCCGGACAGGGGGCGTAGGACCCAGTACTTC
>TRBJ2-1|.|.|TRBV11-2
CASSLSYQGPVKQIRSYNEQFF
TGTGCCAGCAGCCTCTCATACCAGGGTCCCGTGAAACAGATTCGCTCCTACAATGAGCAGTTCTTC
>TRBJ1-2|.|TRBD1|TRBV11-2
CASSSGDRDYGYTF
TGTGCCAGCAGCTCAGGCGACAGGGATTATGGCTACACCTTC
>TRBJ2-5|many|.|TRBV30
CAWSVGGVRQETQYF
TGTGCCTGGAGTGTCGGAGGAGTACGCCAAGAGACCCAGTACTTC
>TRBJ2-6|many|TRBD1|TRBV6-1
CASRRRQGYSGANVLTF
TGTGCCAGCAGGCGTAGACAGGGTTACTCTGGGGCCAACGTCCTGACTTTC
>TRBJ2-7|.|.|TRBV5-1
CASSLVGTRGYEQYF
TGCGCCAGCAGCTTGGTCGGGACAAGGGGTTACGAGCAGTACTTC
>TRBJ2-3|many|.|TRBV6-6
CASSYSRDSIHTDTQYF
TGTGCCAGCAGTTATTCCCGGGACTCTATACACACAGATACGCAGTATTTT
>TRBJ2-7|many|.|TRBV28
CASSLSLGVLSYEQYF
TGTGCCAGCAGCCTGTCTCTGGGAGTCCTCTCCTACGAGCAGTACTTC
>TRBJ2-3|.|.|TRBV11-2
CASNTLDAQYF
TGTGCCAGCAACACTCTGGATGCGCAGTATTTT
>TRBJ2-5|.|.|TRBV20-1
CSAWDKETQYF
TGCAGTGCGTGGGACAAGGAGACTCAGTACTTC
>TRBJ2-1|.|.|TRBV29-1
CSVEDLGGRNEQFF
TGCAGCGTTGAAGATCTAGGAGGGAGGAATGAGCAGTTCTTC
>TRBJ2-2|.|.|TRBV4-2
CASSQDEDEQSGELFF
TGTGCCAGCAGCCAAGACGAGGACGAGCAGTCAGGGGAGCTGTTTTTT
>TRBJ2-1|.|.|TRBV5-8
CASNLGLFGAYNEQFF
TGTGCCAGCAACCTCGGGCTCTTTGGGGCCTACAATGAGCAGTTCTTC
>TRBJ1-6|.|TRBD1|TRBV28
CASSIGTGNNSPLHF
TGTGCCAGCAGTATCGGGACAGGGAATAATTCACCCCTCCACTTT
>TRBJ2-1|.|.|TRBV11-2
CACSLSYQGPVEQVRSYNEQFF
TGTGCCTGCAGCCTCTCATACCAGGGTCCCGTGGAACAGGTTCGCTCCTACAATGAGCAGTTCTTC
>TRBJ2-1|large|.|TRBV11-2
CASSLPGYNEQFF
TGTGCCAGCAGCTTGCCGGGCTACAATGAGCAGTTCTTC
>TRBJ2-2|many|TRBD1|TRBV5-1
CASSLGGQGANTGELFF
TGCGCCAGCAGCTTGGGCGGACAGGGGGCAAACACCGGGGAGCTGTTTTTT
>TRBJ2-3|.|.|TRBV11-2
CASRSIAVNTDTQYF
TGTGCCAGCAGGTCAATAGCAGTGAACACAGATACGCAGTATTTT
>TRBJ1-5|once|.|TRBV6-1
CASSEVLGTSQTQHF
TGTGCCAGCAGTGAAGTTTTAGGAACGAGCCAGACCCAGCATTTC
>TRBJ2-1|many|TRBD2|TRBV6-5
CASSSGGLAGYNEQFF
TGTGCCAGCAGTTCCGGTGGACTAGCGGGATACAATGAGCAGTTCTTC
>TRBJ2-7|.|.|TRBV28
CASSFEGVRQYF
TGTGCCAGCAGTTTCGAGGGAGTGAGGCAGTACTTC
>TRBJ1-2|medium-sized|TRBD1|TRBV7-8
CASSWRTGNHYGYTF
TGTGCCAGCAGCTGGCGGACAGGGAACCACTATGGCTACACCTTC
>TRBJ1-1|.|.|TRBV4-2
CTSGQLKEGTEAFF
TGTACCAGCGGCCAACTGAAAGAGGGCACTGAAGCTTTCTTT
>TRBJ2-7|.|TRBD1|TRBV28
CASKLTGAYGQYF
TGTGCCAGCAAGCTAACAGGGGCCTATGGGCAGTACTTC
>TRBJ2-2|.|.|TRBV5-1
CASSFRITNTGELFF
TGCGCCAGCAGCTTCAGGATCACGAACACCGGGGAGTTGTTTTTT
>TRBJ1-5|.|.|TRBV29-1
CSVGEHGEGQPRHF
TGCAGCGTTGGAGAACATGGGGAAGGGCAGCCCCGGCATTTT
>TRBJ1-1|many|.|TRBV6-5
CASSFDDSNTEAFF
TGTGCCAGCAGTTTCGACGATTCGAACACTGAAGCTTTCTTT
>TRBJ2-7|few|.|TRBV9
CAGTPGLSSAYEQYF
TGTGCCGGCACCCCGGGACTCTCATCAGCCTACGAGCAGTACTTC
>TRBJ2-7|.|.|TRBV29-1
CSLPDRREYEQYF
TGCAGCCTCCCGGACAGGAGGGAGTACGAGCAGTACTTC
>TRBJ1-6|.|.|TRBV6-1
CASGTAYNSPLHF
TGTGCCAGCGGGACCGCCTATAATTCACCCCTCCACTTT
>TRBJ2-2|.|TRBD2|TRBV11-2
CASSFEALAETGELFF
TGTGCCAGCAGCTTTGAGGCGCTAGCGGAAACCGGGGAGCTGTTTTTT
>TRBJ2-1|.|TRBD1|TRBV7-9
CSSSDRGGNDEQFF
TGTAGCAGCAGCGACAGGGGGGGTAACGATGAGCAGTTCTTC
>TRBJ2-1|once|.|TRBV6-6
CASNLTRRQPGNEQFF
TGTGCCAGCAATCTTACTCGTCGACAGCCAGGAAATGAGCAGTTCTTC
>TRBJ1-1|.|.|TRBV5-1
CASSSAPGRQGEAFF
TGCGCCAGCAGCTCAGCTCCGGGAAGGCAGGGTGAAGCTTTCTTT
>TRBJ1-1|once|.|TRBV18
CATSLELQGNTEAFF
TGTGCCACCTCACTGGAATTACAGGGGAACACTGAAGCTTTCTTT
>TRBJ2-7|.|.|TRBV12-3/TRBV12-4
CASSVVGKALEEQYF
TGTGCCAGCAGTGTCGTCGGGAAGGCCTTGGAGGAGCAGTACTTC
>TRBJ2-5|many|.|TRBV7-9
CASKRDGETQYF
TGTGCCAGCAAGAGGGATGGTGAGACCCAGTACTTC
>TRBJ2-7|many|TRBD2|TRBV30
CAWSPLAGVSYEQYF
TGTGCCTGGAGTCCACTAGCGGGAGTGAGCTACGAGCAGTACTTC
>TRBJ2-6|.|.|TRBV10-1
CASRGTGELAGTNVLTF
TGCGCCAGCAGAGGGACGGGGGAATTGGCTGGGACCAACGTCCTGACTTTC
>TRBJ1-1|few|.|TRBV28
CASSSFSGTKALF
TGTGCCAGCAGTTCCTTCTCCGGGACTAAAGCTCTCTTT
>TRBJ2-2|.|.|TRBV12-3/TRBV12-4
CASSFQDTGELFF
TGCGCCAGCAGTTTTCAGGACACCGGGGAGCTGTTTTTT
>TRBJ2-7|.|TRBD1|TRBV6-2/TRBV6-3
CVSSPYSQGQGAYEQYF
TGTGTCAGTAGTCCCTACTCCCAAGGACAGGGGGCCTACGAGCAGTACTTC
>TRBJ2-7|.|.|TRBV14
CVSSQDGAKKYF
TGTGTCAGCAGCCAAGACGGAGCGAAGAAGTACTTC
>TRBJ2-3|.|TRBD2|TRBV11-3
CASSSGVTSGSTDTQYF
TGTGCCAGTAGCTCAGGGGTAACTAGCGGGAGCACAGACACGCAGTATTTT
>TRBJ2-3|many|.|TRBV30
CAWGGPGTLGDTQYF
TGTGCCTGGGGGGGGCCCGGGACCTTAGGAGATACGCAGTATTTT
>TRBJ2-2|once|.|TRBV4-1
CTSSQGQGGELFF
TGCACCAGCAGTCAAGGACAAGGAGGGGAGCTATTTTTT
>TRBJ2-1|.|TRBD2|TRBV6-6
CASSPATSGHNEQFF
TGTGCCAGCAGTCCTGCGACTAGCGGACACAATGAGCAGTTCTTT
>TRBJ2-1|.|TRBD2|TRBV9
CASSVDGGSAYNEQFF
TGTGCCAGCAGCGTAGACGGCGGGAGCGCCTACAATGAGCAGTTCTTC
>TRBJ2-5|.|.|TRBV5-5
CASNPRQFQETRYF
TGTGCCAGCAACCCCCGACAGTTCCAAGAGACCCGGTACTTC